Shown below are 29 T cell receptor beta chains from a single sample sequenced in a study of a mutant IDH1 vaccine in newly diagnosed glioma. Time point described: week 11, during vaccination. What each vaccine dose contained was 300 ug of mutant IDH1 20-mer peptide, accompanied by topical imiquimod. Sequencing was performed with immunoSEQ multiplex PCR; in TCRdb, only in-frame clones are kept and a portion is missing. The profile shows over 95,000 clones, about nine tenths of them singletons. These receptors lack a known antigen. Here the sequenced sample was PBMCs, taken from a glioma patient whose treatment included an IDH1 peptide vaccine. The receptors here all came from a woman in her fifties or sixties with glioma.

The chain is built from TRBV27 and TRBJ2-5; TRBD2 aligns across 12 bases. J lost 5 bases, V lost 2 bases, and 3 bases had no gene match. Germline assignment: CDR1 MNHEY and CDR2 SMNVEV (reference sequence). The CDR3 extends over 15 amino acids. The CDR3 nucleotides read TGTGCCAGCAGTTTAACTAGCGGGAGGTATGAGACCCAGTACTTC. It translates to CASSLTSGRYETQYF.

The rearrangement uses TRBV28 and TRBJ2-2; TRBD1 might be the D (5 bases). Germline V lookup: CDR1 MDHEN, CDR2 SYDVKM. With 2 bases removed from V and 6 bases from J, the gap between germline ends came to 10 bases. The CDR3 extends over 14 amino acids. CDR3 nucleotide sequence: TGTGCCAGCAGTTTAAGGGGCTCGGCCGGGGAGCTGTTTTTT. Translation gives CASSLRGSAGELFF. Based on the CDR3 plus reference TRBV28 and TRBJ2-2, the full variable domain is DVKVTQSSRYLVKRTGEKVFLECVQDMDHENMFWYRQDPGLGLRLIYFSYDVKMKEKGDIPEGYSVSREKKERFSLILESASTNQTSMYLCASSLRGSAGELFFGEGSRLTVL.

The chain combines TRBV5-4 with TRBJ2-1; 9 bases are a match to TRBD2. Germline V gene data show CDR1 as SGHNT and CDR2 as YYREEE (reference sequence). V dropped 4 bases and J dropped 7; count of bases not matched to a gene: 6. The CDR3 spans 14 residues. The CDR3, as DNA: TGTGCCAGCAGCAACGGACTAGCGCGAAATGAGCAGTTCTTC. Translating it yields CASSNGLARNEQFF. The full variable domain, with the rest looked up from reference TRBV5-4 and TRBJ2-1, is ETGVTQSPTHLIKTRGQQVTLRCSSQSGHNTVSWYQQALGQGPQFIFQYYREEENGRGNFPPRFSGLQFPNYSSELNVNALELDDSALYLCASSNGLARNEQFFGPGTRLTVL.

The V call is TRBV30, the J call TRBJ1-2; tentative D call: TRBD1 (6 bases). Per the germline V gene, CDR1 is GTSNPN and CDR2 is SVGIG (reference sequence). The CDR3 length is 15 residues. V was pared by 1 base and J by 7 bases, with 19 bases between. The chain's CDR3 is CAWSAGGGGNGGYTF. CDR3 nucleotides: TGTGCCTGGAGTGCCGGGGGAGGGGGGAATGGTGGCTACACCTTC. Based on the CDR3 plus reference TRBV30 and TRBJ1-2, the full variable domain is SQTIHQWPATLVQPVGSPLSLECTVEGTSNPNLYWYRQAAGRGLQLLFYSVGIGQISSEVPQNLSASRPQDRQFILSSKKLLLSDSGFYLCAWSAGGGGNGGYTFGSGTRLTVV.

V is TRBV15 and J is TRBJ1-1; D call uncertain. V was shortened by 0 bases and J by 1 base, with 6 bases between the two germline ends. Per the germline V gene, CDR1 is LNHNV and CDR2 is YYDKDF (reference sequence). CDR3 length: 14 amino acids. CDR3 DNA: TGTGCCACCAGCAGAGAGGAGGAGAACACTGAAGCTTTCTTT. As protein: CATSREEENTEAFF. Full variable domain (remainder filled in from reference TRBV15 and TRBJ1-1): DAMVIQNPRYQVTQFGKPVTLSCSQTLNHNVMYWYQQKSSQAPKLLFHYYDKDFNNEADTPDNFQSRRPNTSFCFLDIRSPGLGDTAMYLCATSREEENTEAFFGQGTRLTVV.

The J gene is TRBJ1-6, the V gene TRBV15; 7 bases map to TRBD1. Germline values: CDR1 LNHNV, CDR2 YYDKDF (reference sequence). Losses at the gene ends were 0 bases for V and 8 bases for J; bases not matched to a gene: 7. The CDR3 sequence is 16 residues long. CDR3 nucleotides: TGTGCCACCAGCAGAGATTCGCCCCAGGGGGATTCACCCCTCCACTTT. It yields the protein CATSRDSPQGDSPLHF.

The chain is built from TRBV7-8 and TRBJ2-7; no reliable D call. This CDR3 region has 17 residues. In germline, CDR1 is SGHVS, CDR2 FQNEAQ. Between the trimmed V and J ends, which lost 1 base and 0 bases, there was a span of 16 bases. CDR3 protein: CASSLVFTERFSYEQYF. CDR3 coding DNA: TGTGCCAGCAGCTTAGTATTTACCGAGCGCTTCTCCTACGAGCAGTACTTC.

V and J are TRBV6-6 and TRBJ1-1; D is uncertain. Looked up from germline, CDR1 is MNHNY and CDR2 is SVGAGI (reference sequence). The CDR3 length is 15 residues. Trimming removed 6 bases at V and 5 bases at J, with 19 bases between. CDR3 sequence: CASSPLSVGGTEAFF. The CDR3 region has the DNA TGTGCCAGCAGCCCCCTTAGCGTGGGCGGGACTGAAGCTTTCTTT.

V gene TRBV5-4 combines with J gene TRBJ1-5; 8 bases fit TRBD1. This CDR3 comprises 14 residues. V was pared by 0 bases and J by 9 bases, with 5 bases of the junction left unmatched. Looked up from germline, CDR1 is SGHNT and CDR2 is YYREEE (reference sequence). For the CDR3, the DNA is TGTGCCAGCAGCTTGGCAGGACAGGGAAGGCCCCAGCATTTT. Its protein product is CASSLAGQGRPQHF.

The gene calls are TRBV9 and TRBJ2-7; the D gene is possibly TRBD2 (5 bases). The CDR3 contains 16 residues. CDR1 and CDR2 (germline): SGDLS, YYNGEE. V lost 4 bases to trimming and J lost 0 bases, with 17 bases between them. The chain's CDR3 is CASSPRGLFPSYEQYF. The CDR3 DNA is TGTGCCAGCAGCCCCAGAGGACTTTTCCCCTCCTACGAGCAGTACTTC. The variable domain in full, completed from reference TRBV9 and TRBJ2-7, reads DSGVTQTPKHLITATGQRVTLRCSPRSGDLSVYWYQQSLDQGLQFLIQYYNGEERAKGNILERFSAQQFPDLHSELNLSSLELGDSALYFCASSPRGLFPSYEQYFGPGTRLTVT.

The V call is TRBV18, the J call TRBJ2-1; 9 bases agree with TRBD2. Per germline, CDR1 KGHSH and CDR2 LQKENI. V shed 0 bases, J shed 0 bases, and the junction held 3 bases outside the gene matches. This CDR3 is 17 amino acids long. The CDR3 loop is CASSPPSGRSSYNEQFF. CDR3 DNA sequence: TGTGCCAGCTCACCACCGAGCGGGAGGAGCTCCTACAATGAGCAGTTCTTC.

CDR3 loop: CASSLFLSWTRSTDTQYF. For the CDR3, the DNA is TGTGCCAGCAGCTTATTCCTCTCCTGGACTAGAAGCACAGATACGCAGTATTTT. The chain recombines TRBV7-2 with TRBJ2-3; 7 bases line up with TRBD2. With 2 bases clipped from V and 0 bases from J, the junction kept 11 bases outside the gene matches. CDR3 length equals 18 residues. Germline values: CDR1 SGHTA, CDR2 FQGNSA.

The V call is TRBV4-2, the J call TRBJ2-7; possible D gene TRBD2, 5 bases. CDR3 length: 16 residues. The V gene lost 1 base and the J gene lost 3 bases, with 16 bases spanning the gap. Looked up from germline, CDR1 is LGHNA and CDR2 is YNFKEQ. The CDR3 DNA sequence: TGTGCCAGCAGCCAAGGAGGCTCAGAACGGGACTACGAGCAGTACTTC. It is translated as CASSQGGSERDYEQYF.

This clone has just one count. The chain combines TRBV11-3 with TRBJ2-3; tentative D call: TRBD1 (7 bases). Trimming left V 5 bases short and J 4 bases short, with 22 bases between. This CDR3 has 17 residues. CDR1 and CDR2 from the germline V gene are SGHNT and YENEEA. The CDR3 DNA reads TGTGCCAGCAGCCGTGGGGGGTCGACAGGGAGTTCAGATACGCAGTATTTT. Residues: CASSRGGSTGSSDTQYF.

The rearrangement uses TRBV7-9 and TRBJ2-5, with 8 bases identical to TRBD2. V lost 5 bases and J lost 2; bases outside the gene matches: 7. The CDR3 sequence is 15 residues long. CDR1 and CDR2 from the germline V gene are SEHNR and FQNEAQ (reference sequence). Here the CDR3 reads CASSPGQREQETQYF. As DNA, the CDR3 is TGTGCCAGCAGCCCCGGCCAGCGGGAGCAAGAGACCCAGTACTTC.

The V and J genes are TRBV28 and TRBJ1-1; possibly TRBD1 for D (6 bases). The CDR3 loop spans 13 amino acids. Germline V gives CDR1 MDHEN, CDR2 SYDVKM. Trimming removed 6 bases at V and 1 base at J, with 9 bases between. The DNA of the CDR3 is TGTGCCAGCAGGTGGGGGGCGAACACTGAAGCTTTCTTT. Translation gives CASRWGANTEAFF.

The V gene is TRBV28, the J gene TRBJ1-5; 9 nucleotides agree with TRBD1. CDR1 and CDR2 (germline): MDHEN, SYDVKM. The V segment lost 5 bases and the J segment 5 bases; nucleotides outside the gene matches: 10. The CDR3 is 16 amino acids. The CDR3 sequence is CASSPTRGQGDQPQHF. CDR3 nucleotides: TGTGCCAGCAGTCCCACCCGGGGACAGGGAGATCAGCCCCAGCATTTT.

This clone appeared a single time. The chain combines TRBV6-5 with TRBJ1-1; D unresolved. Looked up from germline, CDR1 is MNHEY and CDR2 is SVGAGI. The germline V and J ends were trimmed by 5 bases and 4 bases, with 17 bases remaining between them. CDR3 length equals 15 residues. The CDR3 reads CASSRELRAFTEAFF. CDR3 sequence (DNA): TGTGCCAGCAGTAGGGAGTTGAGGGCGTTCACTGAAGCTTTCTTT.

Only one count was recorded for this clone. The chain joins TRBV6-5 to TRBJ1-1; TRBD1 might be the D (6 bases). The CDR3 consists of 14 residues. V was clipped by 0 bases and J by 1 base, with 6 bases between them. Looked up from germline, CDR1 is MNHEY and CDR2 is SVGAGI. The CDR3 DNA follows: TGTGCCAGCAGTTACTCCAGGGGGAACACTGAAGCTTTCTTT. It specifies CASSYSRGNTEAFF.

The chain carries TRBV28 and TRBJ2-1; 11 bases line up with TRBD1. This CDR3 region has 14 residues. The germline CDR1 and CDR2 sequences are MDHEN and SYDVKM. J was trimmed by 5 bases and V by 7 bases; bases with no gene match: 4. This chain's CDR3 is CASNGQGANNEQFF. CDR3 in DNA: TGTGCCAGCAATGGACAGGGGGCCAACAATGAGCAGTTCTTC.

V gene TRBV28 combines with J gene TRBJ1-2, with D hard to call. The CDR3 has 13 residues. Germline assignment: CDR1 MDHEN and CDR2 SYDVKM. V was pared by 5 bases and J by 6 bases, with 13 bases between. In DNA form, the CDR3 reads TGTGCCAGCAGTGCCGGAGGCTGGAATGGCTACACCTTC. Residues: CASSAGGWNGYTF.

This chain links TRBV6-5 with TRBJ2-7; a possible D gene is TRBD1 (6 bases). CDR1 is MNHEY, CDR2 SVGAGI, per germline. CDR3 length equals 13 residues. The ends were cut back, 6 bases at V and 2 bases at J, with 11 bases in the middle. The CDR3 is CASRDRNPYEQYF. DNA for the CDR3: TGTGCCAGCAGGGACAGAAACCCCTACGAGCAGTACTTC.

The CDR3 DNA is TGCGCCAGCAGCCTTGGATCGGGACTAGCGGGAGGAGTGCCAGATACGCAGTATTTT. Amino acid sequence: CASSLGSGLAGGVPDTQYF. J is TRBJ2-3 and V is TRBV4-1; 15 nucleotides agree with TRBD2. The CDR3 length is 19 residues. The germline CDR1 and CDR2 sequences are MGHRA and YSYEKL. V was clipped by 4 bases and J by 4 bases; unmatched bases: 12.

The genes are TRBV18 and TRBJ2-1, with 11 bases lining up with TRBD2. With V trimmed by 6 bases and J by 5 bases, 3 bases remained unmatched. The CDR3 is 14 residues long. Germline values: CDR1 KGHSH, CDR2 LQKENI. This CDR3 is CASSPGLADNEQFF. The CDR3, as DNA: TGTGCCAGCTCTCCGGGACTAGCGGACAATGAGCAGTTCTTC. The full variable domain, its missing parts supplied by reference TRBV18 and TRBJ2-1, is NAGVMQNPRHLVRRRGQEARLRCSPMKGHSHVYWYRQLPEEGLKFMVYLQKENIIDESGMPKERFSAEFPKEGPSILRIQQVVRGDSAAYFCASSPGLADNEQFFGPGTRLTVL.

The chain has TRBV11-2 and TRBJ2-7; 9 bases fit TRBD1. From germline, CDR1 is SGHAT and CDR2 FQNNGV. CDR3 length equals 15 residues. The ends lost 4 bases at V and 5 bases at J; junction bases unmatched: 9. CDR3 bases: TGTGCCAGCAGCTCCTCGGGACAGGGTAACCACGAGCAGTACTTC. It translates to CASSSSGQGNHEQYF.

The chain is built from TRBV12-5 and TRBJ1-1; D unresolved. V lost 7 bases and J 0 bases, leaving 3 bases between the germline ends. The germline CDR1 and CDR2 sequences are LGHNT and FRNRAP. CDR3 length equals 11 residues. CDR3 in DNA: TGTGCTAGTGCTCTGAACACTGAAGCTTTCTTT. This codes for CASALNTEAFF.

V usage is TRBV18 and J usage is TRBJ2-5; 12 bases agree with TRBD1. Unmatched junction bases numbered 4, after V lost 0 bases and J lost 5 bases. This CDR3 contains 16 residues. Germline V gene sequence: CDR1 KGHSH, CDR2 LQKENI. CDR3 bases: TGTGCCAGCTCACCACCGGGACAGGGGGCTGTTGAGACCCAGTACTTC. Translating it yields CASSPPGQGAVETQYF.

The chain has TRBV18 and TRBJ1-1; D not certain. Per the germline V gene, CDR1 is KGHSH and CDR2 is LQKENI. The V end was cut by 2 bases, the J end by 3 bases, with 7 bases between. This CDR3 has 13 residues. The CDR3 nucleotides are TGTGCCAGCTCACCAATGAGGGACACTGAAGCTTTCTTT. The encoded protein is CASSPMRDTEAFF.

The chain recombines TRBV2 with TRBJ2-5; D gene ambiguous. The length of the CDR3 is 12 residues. Trimming removed 2 bases from V and 5 bases from J, with 6 bases in between. Per germline, CDR1 SNHLY and CDR2 FYNNEI. The DNA of the CDR3 is TGTGCCAGCAGTGAAAATCGGGAGACCCAGTACTTC. The encoded protein is CASSENRETQYF. Full variable domain (outside the CDR3, taken from reference TRBV2 and TRBJ2-5): EPEVTQTPSHQVTQMGQEVILRCVPISNHLYFYWYRQILGQKVEFLVSFYNNEISEKSEIFDDQFSVERPDGSNFTLKIRSTKLEDSAMYFCASSENRETQYFGPGTRLLVL.